This entry describes one T cell receptor beta chain. Its antigen is as yet unknown. Other DNA sequences of this sample code for an identical CDR3. The data derive from a study of cytomegalovirus exposure and HLA in healthy donors. V was shortened by 5 bases and J by 0 bases, with 3 bases between the two germline ends. The CDR3 loop spans 12 amino acids. CDR1 and CDR2 (germline): MNHEY, SMNVEV (reference sequence). The data were produced by immunoSEQ multiplex PCR, yet TCRdb's version contains in-frame clones alone and is incomplete. The table has about 170,000 clones, approximately 87% seen once; the top ten hold more than 1.3%. The donors were members of the validation cohort comprising approximately 120 subjects, separate from the approximately 630-subject first cohort. General study findings and limits: As confirmed in vitro, a few CMV-associated chains were specific for CMV antigens.

The rearrangement joins TRBV27 to TRBJ2-3, with D unresolved. Material: PBMCs. The source is a woman in her thirties in good health and CMV-seronegative. This chain's CDR3 is CASSPSTDTQYF. The CDR3 coding sequence is TGTGCCAGCAGTCCGAGCACAGATACGCAGTATTTT.